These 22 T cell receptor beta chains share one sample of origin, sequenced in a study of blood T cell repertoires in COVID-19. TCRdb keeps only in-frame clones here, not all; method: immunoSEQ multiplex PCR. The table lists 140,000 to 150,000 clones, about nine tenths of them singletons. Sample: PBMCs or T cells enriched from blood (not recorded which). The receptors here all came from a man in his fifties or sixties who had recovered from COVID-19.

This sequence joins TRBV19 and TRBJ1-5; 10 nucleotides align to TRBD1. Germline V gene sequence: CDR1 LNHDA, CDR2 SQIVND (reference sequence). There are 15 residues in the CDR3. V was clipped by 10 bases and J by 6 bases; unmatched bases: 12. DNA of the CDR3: TGTGCCACCCTGAGTGGCGGGACAGGGGTTCAGCCCCAGCATTTT. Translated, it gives CATLSGGTGVQPQHF.

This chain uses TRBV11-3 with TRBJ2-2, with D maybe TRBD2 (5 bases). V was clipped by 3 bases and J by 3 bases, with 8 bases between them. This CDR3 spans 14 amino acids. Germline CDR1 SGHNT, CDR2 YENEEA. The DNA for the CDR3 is TGTGCCAGCAGCTTGGAGGTGGACACCGGGGAGCTGTTTTTT. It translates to CASSLEVDTGELFF.

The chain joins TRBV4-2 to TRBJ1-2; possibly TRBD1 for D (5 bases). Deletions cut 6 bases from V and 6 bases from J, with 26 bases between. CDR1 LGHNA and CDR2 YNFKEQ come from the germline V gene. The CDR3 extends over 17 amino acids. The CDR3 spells CASSSGGGPNKLDGYTF. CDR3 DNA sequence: TGTGCCAGCAGTTCTGGGGGGGGTCCAAACAAACTAGATGGCTACACCTTC.

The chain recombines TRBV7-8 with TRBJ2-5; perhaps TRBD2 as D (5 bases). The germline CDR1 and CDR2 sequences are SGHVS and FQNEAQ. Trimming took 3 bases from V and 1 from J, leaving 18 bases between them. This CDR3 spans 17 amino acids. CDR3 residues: CASSLGVYRVPQETQYF. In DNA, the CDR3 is TGTGCCAGCAGCTTGGGAGTATACCGTGTCCCCCAAGAGACCCAGTACTTC.

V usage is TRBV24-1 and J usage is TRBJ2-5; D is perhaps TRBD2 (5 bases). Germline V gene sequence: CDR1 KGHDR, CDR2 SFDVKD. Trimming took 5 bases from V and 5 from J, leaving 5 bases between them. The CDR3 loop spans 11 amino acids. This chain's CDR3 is CATSAGETQYF. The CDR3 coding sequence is TGTGCCACCAGTGCGGGGGAGACCCAGTACTTC.

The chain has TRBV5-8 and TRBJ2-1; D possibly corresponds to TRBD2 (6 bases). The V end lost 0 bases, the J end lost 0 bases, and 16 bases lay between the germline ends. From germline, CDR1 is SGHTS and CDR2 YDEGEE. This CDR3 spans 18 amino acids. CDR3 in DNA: TGTGCCAGCAGCTTGGCCCGAGGGAGGCCAAGCTCCTACAATGAGCAGTTCTTC. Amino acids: CASSLARGRPSSYNEQFF. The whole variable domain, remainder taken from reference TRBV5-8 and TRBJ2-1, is EAGVTQSPTHLIKTRGQQATLRCSPISGHTSVYWYQQALGLGLQFLLWYDEGEERNRGNFPPRFSGRQFPNYSSELNVNALELEDSALYLCASSLARGRPSSYNEQFFGPGTRLTVL.

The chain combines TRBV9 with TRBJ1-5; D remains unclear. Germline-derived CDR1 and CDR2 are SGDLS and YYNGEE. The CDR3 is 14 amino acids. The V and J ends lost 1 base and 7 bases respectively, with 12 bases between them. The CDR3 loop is CASSVSGGSQPQHF. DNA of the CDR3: TGTGCCAGCAGCGTAAGTGGTGGGAGCCAGCCCCAGCATTTT. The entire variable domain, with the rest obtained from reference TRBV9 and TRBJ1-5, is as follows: DSGVTQTPKHLITATGQRVTLRCSPRSGDLSVYWYQQSLDQGLQFLIQYYNGEERAKGNILERFSAQQFPDLHSELNLSSLELGDSALYFCASSVSGGSQPQHFGDGTRLSIL.

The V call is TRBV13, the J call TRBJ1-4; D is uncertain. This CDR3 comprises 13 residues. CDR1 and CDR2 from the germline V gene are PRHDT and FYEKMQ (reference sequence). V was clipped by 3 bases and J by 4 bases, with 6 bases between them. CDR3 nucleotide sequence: TGTGCCAGCAGCTTTAGGAGTAATGAAAAACTGTTTTTT. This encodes CASSFRSNEKLFF.

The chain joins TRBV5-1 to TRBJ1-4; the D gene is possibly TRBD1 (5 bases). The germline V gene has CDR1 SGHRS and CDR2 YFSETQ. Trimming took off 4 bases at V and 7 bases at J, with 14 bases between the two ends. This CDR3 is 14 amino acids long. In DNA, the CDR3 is TGCGCCAGCAGCGTCCGGGACTCCGGTGAAAAACTGTTTTTT. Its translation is CASSVRDSGEKLFF.

The CDR3 nucleotides read TGTGCCAGCAGCCGGACTGCGCTAGGGCCCCAGCATTTT. It specifies CASSRTALGPQHF. This chain connects TRBV16 to TRBJ1-5, with unresolved D. The germline V gene has CDR1 KGHSY and CDR2 FQNENV. The CDR3 covers 13 residues. Trimming stripped 4 bases from V and 9 bases from J, with 13 bases between. Supplemented by reference TRBV16 and TRBJ1-5, the full variable domain reads GEEVAQTPKHLVRGEGQKAKLYCAPIKGHSYVFWYQQVLKNEFKFLISFQNENVFDETGMPKERFSAKCLPNSPCSLEIQATKLEDSAVYFCASSRTALGPQHFGDGTRLSIL.

CDR3: CASSSRGRDTGELFF. The CDR3 DNA reads as TGCGCCAGCAGCTCCAGGGGGCGGGACACCGGGGAGCTGTTTTTT. The chain combines TRBV5-1 with TRBJ2-2; 8 positions agree with TRBD1. V shed 3 bases and J 3 bases; nucleotides not matched to a gene: 4. The CDR3 is 15 amino acids. Germline CDR1 reads SGHRS; CDR2 reads YFSETQ.

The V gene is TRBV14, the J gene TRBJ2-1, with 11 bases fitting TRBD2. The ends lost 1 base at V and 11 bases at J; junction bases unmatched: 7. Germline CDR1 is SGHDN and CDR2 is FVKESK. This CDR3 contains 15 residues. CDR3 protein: CASSQVTSGRTKQFF. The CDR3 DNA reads TGTGCCAGCAGCCAAGTTACTAGCGGGAGAACAAAGCAGTTCTTC.

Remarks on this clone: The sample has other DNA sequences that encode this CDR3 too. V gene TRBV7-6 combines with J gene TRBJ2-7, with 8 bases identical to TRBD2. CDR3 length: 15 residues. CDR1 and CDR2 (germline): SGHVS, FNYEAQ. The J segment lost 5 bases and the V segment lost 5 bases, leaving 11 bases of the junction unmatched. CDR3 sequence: CASSQTGLAGDEQYF. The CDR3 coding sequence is TGTGCCAGCAGCCAAACCGGACTAGCAGGAGACGAGCAGTACTTC.

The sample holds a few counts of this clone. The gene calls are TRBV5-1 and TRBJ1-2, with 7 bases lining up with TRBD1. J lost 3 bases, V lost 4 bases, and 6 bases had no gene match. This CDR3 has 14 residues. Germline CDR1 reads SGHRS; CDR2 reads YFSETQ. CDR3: CASSPAGGYYGYTF. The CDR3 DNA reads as TGCGCCAGCAGCCCCGCAGGGGGATACTATGGCTACACCTTC.

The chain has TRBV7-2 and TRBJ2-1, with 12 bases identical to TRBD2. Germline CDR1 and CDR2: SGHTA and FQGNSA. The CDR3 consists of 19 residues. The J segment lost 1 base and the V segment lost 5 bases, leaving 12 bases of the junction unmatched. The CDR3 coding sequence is TGTGCCAGCAGCCTCAACCCCGGTCTAGCGGGGGGGTCCTACAATGAGCAGTTCTTC. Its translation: CASSLNPGLAGGSYNEQFF.

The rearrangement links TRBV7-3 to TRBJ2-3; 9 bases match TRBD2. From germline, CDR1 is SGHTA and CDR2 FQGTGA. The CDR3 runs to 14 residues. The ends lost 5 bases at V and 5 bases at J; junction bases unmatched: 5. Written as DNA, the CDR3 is TGTGCCAGCAGCCCTGCGGGGGGGCAAGATACGCAGTATTTT. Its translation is CASSPAGGQDTQYF.

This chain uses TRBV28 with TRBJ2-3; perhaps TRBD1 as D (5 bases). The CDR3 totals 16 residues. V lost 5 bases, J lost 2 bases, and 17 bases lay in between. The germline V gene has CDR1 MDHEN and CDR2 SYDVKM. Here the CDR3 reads CASSGMGQKITDTQYF. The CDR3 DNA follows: TGTGCCAGCAGTGGCATGGGGCAGAAGATCACAGATACGCAGTATTTT.

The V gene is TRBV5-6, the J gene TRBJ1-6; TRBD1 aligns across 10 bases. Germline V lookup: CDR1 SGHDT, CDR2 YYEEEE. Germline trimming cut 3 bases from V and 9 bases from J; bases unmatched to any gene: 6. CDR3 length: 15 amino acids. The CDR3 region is CASSSWTGGISPLHF. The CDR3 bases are TGTGCCAGCAGCTCATGGACAGGGGGGATTTCACCCCTCCACTTT.

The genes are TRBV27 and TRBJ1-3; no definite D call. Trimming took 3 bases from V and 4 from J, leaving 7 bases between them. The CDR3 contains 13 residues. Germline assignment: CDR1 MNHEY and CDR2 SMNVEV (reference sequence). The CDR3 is CASSLGRGNTIYF. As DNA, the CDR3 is TGTGCCAGCAGTTTGGGCAGGGGAAACACCATATATTTT.

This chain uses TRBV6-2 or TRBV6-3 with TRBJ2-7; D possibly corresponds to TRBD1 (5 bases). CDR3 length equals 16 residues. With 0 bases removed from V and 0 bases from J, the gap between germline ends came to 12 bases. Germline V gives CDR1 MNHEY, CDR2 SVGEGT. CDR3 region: CASSYSTLTGSYEQYF. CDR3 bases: TGTGCCAGCAGTTACTCGACCCTTACAGGCTCCTACGAGCAGTACTTC.

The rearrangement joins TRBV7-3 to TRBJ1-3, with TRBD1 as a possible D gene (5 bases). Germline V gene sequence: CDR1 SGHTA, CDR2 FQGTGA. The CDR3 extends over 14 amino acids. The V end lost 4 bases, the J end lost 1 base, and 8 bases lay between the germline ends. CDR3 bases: TGTGCCAGCAGCTCTTCAGGGTCTGGAAACACCATATATTTT. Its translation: CASSSSGSGNTIYF.

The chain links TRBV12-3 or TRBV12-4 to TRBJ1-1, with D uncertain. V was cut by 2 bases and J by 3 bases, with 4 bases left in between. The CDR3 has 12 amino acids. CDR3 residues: CASSLSYTEAFF. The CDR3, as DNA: TGTGCCAGCAGTTTATCTTACACTGAAGCTTTCTTT.